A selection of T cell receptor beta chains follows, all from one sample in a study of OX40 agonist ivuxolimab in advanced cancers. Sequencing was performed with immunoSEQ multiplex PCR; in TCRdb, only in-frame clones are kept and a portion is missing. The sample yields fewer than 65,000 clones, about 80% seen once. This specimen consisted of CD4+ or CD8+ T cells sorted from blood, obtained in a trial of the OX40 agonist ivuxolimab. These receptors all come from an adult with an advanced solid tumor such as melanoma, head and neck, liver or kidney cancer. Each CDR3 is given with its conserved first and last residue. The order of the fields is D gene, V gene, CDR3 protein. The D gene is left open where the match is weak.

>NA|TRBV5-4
CASSLGGGTTYNEQFF
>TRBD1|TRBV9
CASSVGTGDRGYGYTF
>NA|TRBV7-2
CASSFTGAGNYEQYF
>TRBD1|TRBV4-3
CASSHPGQGTGEQYF
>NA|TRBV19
CASSPLRDPLEQYF
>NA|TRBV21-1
CASSIDHSNQPQHF
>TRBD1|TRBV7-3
CASRAGTGGSNTEAFF
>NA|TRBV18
CASSPVGRHSEQFF
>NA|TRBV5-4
CASSPRESEAFF
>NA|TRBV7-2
CASSWRQEGGGYTF
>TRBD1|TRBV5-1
CASSLEQGQVFAEAFF
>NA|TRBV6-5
CASSWAVAEAFF
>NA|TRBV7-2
CASSLDSSRHNSGNTIYF
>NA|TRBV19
CASTRVSSPEAFF
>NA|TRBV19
CATRDRRGANVLTF
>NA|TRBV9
CASSVVGTPNTEAFF
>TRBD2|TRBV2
CASSATSGRSHEQYF
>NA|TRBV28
CASSSWTDGAIQPQHF
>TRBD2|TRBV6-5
CASSETSGGTGEQFF
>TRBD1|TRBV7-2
CASRFTGGGQPQHF
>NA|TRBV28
CATRDPNSPLHF
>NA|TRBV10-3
CAISESGGETQYF
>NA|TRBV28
CASSLSKYEQYF
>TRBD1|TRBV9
CASSFGVGQGAGTQYF
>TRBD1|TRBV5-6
CASRAGTAVNYGYTF
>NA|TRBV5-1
CASSLGGTTEAFF